These 21 T cell receptor beta chains share one sample of origin, sequenced in a study of vaccination and CD4 T cells after COVID-19. Researchers used the Oncomine TCR Beta short-read assay to sequence DNA from cultured CD4+ T cells. MiXCR, applied by TCRdb to the PCR reads, yields one record per CDR3 protein. The sample yields 15,000 or so distinct CDR3 sequences, around 50% seen once. Their recognized antigens are unknown. As to treatment: approximately 10-day PBMC culture with coronavirus spike peptide pools or control peptides (ViraFEST assay). Sequencing was carried out using CD4+ T cells from blood, cultured in vitro. The receptors were sampled from a human donor who had recovered from COVID-19.

The V gene is TRBV5-8, the J gene TRBJ1-5, with a possible D match to TRBD1 (5 bases). Germline loops: CDR1 SGHTS, CDR2 YDEGEE. This CDR3 is 17 amino acids long. V lost 0 bases to trimming and J lost 2 bases, with 15 bases between them. The CDR3 loop is CASSLGLGRVGNQPQHF. DNA of the CDR3: TGTGCCAGCAGCTTGGGGTTGGGCAGGGTTGGCAATCAGCCCCAGCATTTT.

As to this clonotype: The CDR3 does not end in the conserved phenylalanine or tryptophan, so this is likely a read error. The CDR3 reads CASRGASGAAETQYY. In nucleotides, the CDR3 is TGTGCCAGCAGGGGGGCAAGCGGAGCAGCGGAGACCCAGTACTAC. The chain couples TRBV6-2 or TRBV6-3 to TRBJ2-5; D is possibly TRBD1 (6 bases). V was clipped by 6 bases and J by 5 bases, with 19 bases between them. From germline, CDR1 is MNHEY and CDR2 SVGEGT. This CDR3 is built from 15 residues.

V usage is TRBV28 and J usage is TRBJ2-7; 10 nucleotides agree with TRBD1. Germline trimming cut 10 bases from V and 4 bases from J; bases unmatched to any gene: 13. This CDR3 is built from 15 residues. CDR1 is MDHEN, CDR2 SYDVKM, per germline. The CDR3 nucleotides read TGTGCCATCCACTCAACCCCGGACAGGGGGTACGAGCAGTACTTC. Translation: CAIHSTPDRGYEQYF.

The V and J genes are TRBV19 and TRBJ2-7; D possibly corresponds to TRBD2 (5 bases). This CDR3 is 13 amino acids long. Germline-derived CDR1 and CDR2 are LNHDA and SQIVND (reference sequence). The germline V and J ends were trimmed by 4 bases and 1 base, with 8 bases remaining between them. DNA for the CDR3: TGTGCCAGTAGTAAGCGAGGGTCCTACGAGCAGTACTTC. It specifies CASSKRGSYEQYF.

The rearrangement joins TRBV10-1 to TRBJ2-1; D gene uncertain. Per germline, CDR1 WNHNN and CDR2 SYGVQD (reference sequence). Trimming stripped 6 bases from V and 9 bases from J, with 15 bases between. CDR3 length: 13 residues. The CDR3 region has the DNA TGCGCCAGCAGCCTAATGGGCGATGTTGAGCAGTTCTTC. It specifies CASSLMGDVEQFF.

The CDR3 loop reads CASSGAGDREYYGYTF. Here the CDR3 DNA reads TGTGCCAGCAGCGGAGCAGGAGACAGGGAGTACTATGGCTACACCTTC. This sequence joins TRBV5-6 and TRBJ1-2; 7 bases line up with TRBD1. CDR1 and CDR2 (germline): SGHDT, YYEEEE. The V segment lost 4 bases and the J segment 3 bases; nucleotides outside the gene matches: 12. There are 16 residues in the CDR3.

V usage is TRBV30 and J usage is TRBJ1-1, with no clear D. There are 11 residues in the CDR3. CDR1 GTSNPN and CDR2 SVGIG come from the germline V gene (reference sequence). Trimming took 4 bases from V and 0 from J, leaving 3 bases between them. CDR3 DNA: TGTGCCTGGAAGATGAACACTGAAGCTTTCTTT. Its protein is CAWKMNTEAFF.

The chain carries TRBV15 and TRBJ2-7, with 9 bases aligning to TRBD2. With V trimmed by 5 bases and J by 0 bases, 11 bases remained unmatched. CDR1 LNHNV and CDR2 YYDKDF come from the germline V gene (reference sequence). The CDR3 loop spans 17 amino acids. The CDR3 DNA follows: TGTGCCACCAGCTATACTGGAGCTAGCGGGATCTCCTACGAGCAGTACTTC. Its protein product is CATSYTGASGISYEQYF.

This clonotype was seen a few times. The chain joins TRBV20-1 to TRBJ2-1; 7 bases match TRBD2. Per germline, CDR1 DFQATT and CDR2 SNEGSKA (reference sequence). The CDR3 sequence is 13 residues long. Germline trimming cut 6 bases from V and 2 bases from J; bases unmatched to any gene: 4. In DNA, the CDR3 is TGCAGTGCCGTCAGCGGGACCTACAATGAGCAGTTCTTC. This encodes CSAVSGTYNEQFF.

The chain links TRBV7-2 to TRBJ2-3; D is ambiguous. The CDR3 consists of 15 residues. Germline CDR1 and CDR2: SGHTA and FQGNSA. V lost 3 bases to trimming and J lost 3 bases, with 13 bases between them. Here the CDR3 reads CASSFSMGQTDTQYF. Written as DNA, the CDR3 is TGTGCCAGCAGCTTTTCTATGGGTCAGACAGATACGCAGTATTTT.

This clonotype was counted a single time. The chain couples TRBV28 to TRBJ1-1; D ambiguous. The CDR3 contains 16 residues. Germline CDR1 reads MDHEN; CDR2 reads SYDVKM. Trimming shortened V by 7 bases and J by 5 bases, and 23 bases separated the two germline ends. CDR3 sequence (DNA): TGTGCCAGCAAAGTCCTTTTGGTTGGGGTGGGTACTGAAGCTTTCTTT. Translated, it gives CASKVLLVGVGTEAFF.

A single count supports this clonotype. The genes are TRBV30 and TRBJ1-2; D is uncertain. CDR3 length equals 11 residues. V gave up 1 base and J gave up 4 bases, with 4 bases separating them. The germline gives CDR1 GTSNPN, CDR2 SVGIG (reference sequence). Here the CDR3 DNA reads TGTGCCTGGAGTGAGGGCTATGGCTACACCTTC. This encodes CAWSEGYGYTF.

This chain uses TRBV5-1 with TRBJ2-3, with 9 positions matching TRBD2. Germline CDR1 is SGHRS and CDR2 is YFSETQ. Trimming removed 7 bases from V and 4 bases from J; junction bases left unmatched: 10. The length of the CDR3 is 15 residues. Here the CDR3 reads CASETSGPHADTQYF. The CDR3 bases are TGCGCCAGCGAAACTAGCGGGCCACACGCAGATACGCAGTATTTT.

V and J are TRBV10-3 and TRBJ2-5; D is undetermined. CDR3 length: 12 residues. Trimming pared 8 bases from V and 2 bases from J, leaving 9 bases between. CDR1 is ENHRY, CDR2 SYGVKD, per germline. In DNA form, the CDR3 reads TGTGCCATCTCGGACCGGCAAGAGACCCAGTACTTC. It translates to CAISDRQETQYF.

The rearrangement uses TRBV11-2 and TRBJ1-1; D is possibly TRBD1 (5 bases). Germline V gene lookup returns CDR1 SGHAT and CDR2 FQNNGV. CDR3 length: 16 amino acids. V was shortened by 4 bases and J by 6 bases, with 21 bases between the two germline ends. In nucleotides, the CDR3 is TGTGCCAGCAGCTCAACGATCTACGGAAGGGGCTCTGAAGCTTTCTTT. This encodes CASSSTIYGRGSEAFF.

The chain combines TRBV2 with TRBJ1-6; no reliable D call. The CDR3 has 15 residues. V gave up 2 bases and J gave up 6 bases, with 11 bases separating them. The germline V gene has CDR1 SNHLY and CDR2 FYNNEI. CDR3 coding DNA: TGTGCCAGCAGTGAAATCGAGATGATTAATTCACCCCTCCACTTT. It yields the protein CASSEIEMINSPLHF.

This chain links TRBV19 with TRBJ1-2, with a tentative D call TRBD1 (6 bases). CDR3 length: 15 amino acids. Trimming took off 5 bases at V and 3 bases at J, with 16 bases between the two ends. The germline gives CDR1 LNHDA, CDR2 SQIVND (reference sequence). CDR3 sequence: CASSWGPGRDYGYTF. Written as DNA, the CDR3 is TGTGCCAGTAGTTGGGGGCCGGGACGGGACTATGGCTACACCTTC.

The genes are TRBV27 and TRBJ2-7; no reliable D call. There are 14 residues in the CDR3. Per the germline V gene, CDR1 is MNHEY and CDR2 is SMNVEV (reference sequence). V lost 5 bases to trimming and J lost 2 bases, with 13 bases between them. The CDR3 region is CASSPLTETYEQYF. The DNA for the CDR3 is TGTGCCAGCAGTCCCTTGACGGAAACCTACGAGCAGTACTTC.

The CDR3 loop is CATRETGNTIYF. The CDR3 DNA sequence: TGTGCCACCCGGGAGACTGGAAACACCATATATTTT. The chain has TRBV10-3 and TRBJ1-3; D unresolved. V dropped 10 bases and J dropped 2 bases, with 9 bases sitting between them. The CDR3 has 12 amino acids. Germline CDR1 reads ENHRY; CDR2 reads SYGVKD.

This clonotype was counted a single time. The chain carries TRBV6-1 and TRBJ2-5; D might be TRBD2 (5 bases). The CDR3 is 12 amino acids. The germline V and J ends were trimmed by 4 bases and 5 bases, with 8 bases remaining between them. Germline assignment: CDR1 MNHNS and CDR2 SASEGT. The CDR3 protein is CASSGRGETQYF. The CDR3, as DNA: TGTGCCAGCAGTGGGAGAGGGGAGACCCAGTACTTC.

V is TRBV29-1 and J is TRBJ1-1; no definite D call. The CDR3 covers 13 residues. V lost 8 bases and J lost 0, with 13 bases in between. CDR1 is SQVTM and CDR2 is ANQGSEA in the germline V gene. The CDR3 nucleotides are TGCAGCTCCCTGACCCCCATGAACACTGAAGCTTTCTTT. It translates to CSSLTPMNTEAFF.